This T cell receptor beta chain was found in a study of siplizumab effects on memory and regulatory T cells. Notes on the study in general: Naive T cells were seen as more diverse than memory cells and as major alloresponse contributors.

Among a few donor pairs, the unstimulated naive, memory, effector memory and TEMRA subsets underwent sequencing. Notes on this clone: Its antigen is not identified.

V dropped 6 bases and J dropped 1; count of bases not matched to a gene: 3. This CDR3 contains 14 residues. Germline V lookup: CDR1 SGHVS, CDR2 FNYEAQ. Only in-frame clones appear in the TCRdb table, and some are missing; sequencing was by immunoSEQ multiplex PCR. The sample has about 27,000 clones, around 83% seen once. Specimen: memory CD4+ T cells sorted from blood. The receptor was derived from a human donor in good health. The V gene is TRBV7-6, the J gene TRBJ2-5; 9 bases map to TRBD2. This CDR3 is CASSPGLAQETQYF. DNA for the CDR3: TGTGCCAGCAGTCCGGGACTAGCCCAAGAGACCCAGTACTTC.